The entry below describes one T cell receptor beta chain. What it binds is unknown. The data were taken from a study of cytomegalovirus exposure and HLA in healthy donors. Germline assignment: CDR1 SGHNT and CDR2 YYREEE (reference sequence). The CDR3 sequence is 15 residues long. With 0 bases clipped from V and 2 bases from J, the junction kept 4 bases outside the gene matches. Study-level points and caveats: In a later analysis, a missense DCLRE1C variant was linked to TCR beta V- and J-gene trimming. A later analysis showed that HLA-associated TCR beta chains had undergone more clonal expansion than equally common others.

Both 60 Vbeta primers and 13 Jbeta primers went into the PCR. The method was immunoSEQ multiplex PCR; TCRdb's version includes in-frame clones alone and lacks a portion of them. The profile shows 150,000 or so clones, 75% to 80% of them singletons. This chain links TRBV5-4 with TRBJ2-7; 8 bases map to TRBD1. Sequencing was carried out using PBMCs. The receptor comes from a woman aged 45 to 65 in good health and CMV-seropositive. The CDR3 nucleotides are TGTGCCAGCAGCTTGGCAGGGGGCATGACCTACGAGCAGTACTTC. Translated, it gives CASSLAGGMTYEQYF.